These 2 T cell receptor beta chains were sequenced from one sample in a study of blood T cell repertoires in COVID-19. Repertoires were generated with immunoSEQ multiplex PCR, while TCRdb's copy carries only in-frame clones and drops some. The profile shows tens of thousands of clones, roughly 72% of them singletons. Sequencing input: peripheral blood. The origin of the receptors is a woman aged 45-65 years with active or convalescent COVID-19.

The chain recombines TRBV6-6 with TRBJ2-6, with D perhaps matching TRBD2 (5 bases). Per germline, CDR1 MNHNY and CDR2 SVGAGI (reference sequence). Trimming took off 6 bases at V and 3 bases at J, with 15 bases between the two ends. The CDR3 extends over 16 amino acids. The chain's CDR3 is CASSRTRASGANVLTF. CDR3 bases: TGTGCCAGCAGCAGGACGAGGGCTAGTGGGGCCAACGTCCTGACTTTC.

This clone was detected many times. The chain recombines TRBV19 with TRBJ1-2; 10 bases line up with TRBD1. The CDR3 sequence is 14 residues long. V shed 6 bases and J 4 bases; nucleotides not matched to a gene: 5. Germline loops: CDR1 LNHDA, CDR2 SQIVND (reference sequence). DNA of the CDR3: TGTGCCAGTAGCGACAGGGGGCAGGGCTATGGCTACACCTTC. It yields the protein CASSDRGQGYGYTF.